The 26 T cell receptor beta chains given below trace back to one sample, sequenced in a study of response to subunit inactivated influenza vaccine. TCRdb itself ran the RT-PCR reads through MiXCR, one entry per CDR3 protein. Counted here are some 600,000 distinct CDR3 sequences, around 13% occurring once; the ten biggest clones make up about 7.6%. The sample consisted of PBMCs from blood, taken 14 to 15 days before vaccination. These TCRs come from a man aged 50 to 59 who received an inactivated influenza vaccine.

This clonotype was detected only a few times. CDR3 bases: TGCAGCGTTGTGGCTGCGGGGGATGGCTACACCTTC. As protein: CSVVAAGDGYTF. The V and J genes are TRBV29-1 and TRBJ1-2; possibly TRBD1 for D (5 bases). Trimming pared 4 bases from V and 6 bases from J, leaving 12 bases between. Germline CDR1 SQVTM, CDR2 ANQGSEA. The CDR3 length is 12 residues.

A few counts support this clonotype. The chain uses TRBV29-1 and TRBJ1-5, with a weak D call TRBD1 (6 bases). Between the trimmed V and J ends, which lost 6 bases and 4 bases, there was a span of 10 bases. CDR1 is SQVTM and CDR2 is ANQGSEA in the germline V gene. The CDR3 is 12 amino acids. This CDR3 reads CSVRTENQPQHF. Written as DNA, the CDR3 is TGCAGCGTGAGGACAGAGAATCAGCCCCAGCATTTT. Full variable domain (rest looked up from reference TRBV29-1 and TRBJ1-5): SAVISQKPSRDICQRGTSLTIQCQVDSQVTMMFWYRQQPGQSLTLIATANQGSEATYESGFVIDKFPISRPNLTFSTLTVSNMSPEDSSIYLCSVRTENQPQHFGDGTRLSIL.

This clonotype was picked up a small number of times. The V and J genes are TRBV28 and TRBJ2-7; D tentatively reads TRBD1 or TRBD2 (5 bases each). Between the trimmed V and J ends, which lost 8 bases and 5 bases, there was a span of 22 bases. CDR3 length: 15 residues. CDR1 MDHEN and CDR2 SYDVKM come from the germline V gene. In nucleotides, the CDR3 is TGTGCCAGCCCCCCCCCGGGGCAGGTTTGGGACGAGCAGTACTTC. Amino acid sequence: CASPPPGQVWDEQYF.

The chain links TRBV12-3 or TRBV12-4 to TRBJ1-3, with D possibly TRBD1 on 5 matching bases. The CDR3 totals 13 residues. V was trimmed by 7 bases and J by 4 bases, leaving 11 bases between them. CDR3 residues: CASKRAGGNTIYF. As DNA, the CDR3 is TGTGCCAGCAAGAGGGCAGGGGGAAACACCATATATTTT.

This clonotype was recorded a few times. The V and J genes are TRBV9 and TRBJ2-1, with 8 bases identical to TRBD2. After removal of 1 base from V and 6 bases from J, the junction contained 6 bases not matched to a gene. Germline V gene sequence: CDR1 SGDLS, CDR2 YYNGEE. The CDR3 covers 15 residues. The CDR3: CASSVTSGRSNEQFF. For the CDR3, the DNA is TGTGCCAGCAGCGTAACTAGCGGAAGAAGCAATGAGCAGTTCTTC.

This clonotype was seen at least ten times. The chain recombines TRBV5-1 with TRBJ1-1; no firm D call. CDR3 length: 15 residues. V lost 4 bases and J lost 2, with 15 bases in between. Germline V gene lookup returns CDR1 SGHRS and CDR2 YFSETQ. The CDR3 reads CASSKDGLINTEAFF. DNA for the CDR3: TGCGCCAGCAGCAAGGACGGCCTAATAAACACTGAAGCTTTCTTT.

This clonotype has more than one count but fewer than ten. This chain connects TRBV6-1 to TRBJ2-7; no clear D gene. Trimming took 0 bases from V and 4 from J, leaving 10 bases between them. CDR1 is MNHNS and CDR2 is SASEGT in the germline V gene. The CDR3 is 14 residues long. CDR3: CASSEAGPRYEQYF. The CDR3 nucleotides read TGTGCCAGCAGTGAAGCAGGACCCAGGTACGAGCAGTACTTC.

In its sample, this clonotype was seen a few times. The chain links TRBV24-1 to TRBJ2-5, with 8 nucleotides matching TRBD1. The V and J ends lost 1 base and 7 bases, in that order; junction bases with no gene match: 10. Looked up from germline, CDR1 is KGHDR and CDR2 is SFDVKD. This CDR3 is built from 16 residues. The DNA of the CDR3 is TGTGCCACCAGTGATTTCGGAGCAGGGGGCCTCGGGACCCAGTACTTC. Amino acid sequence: CATSDFGAGGLGTQYF.

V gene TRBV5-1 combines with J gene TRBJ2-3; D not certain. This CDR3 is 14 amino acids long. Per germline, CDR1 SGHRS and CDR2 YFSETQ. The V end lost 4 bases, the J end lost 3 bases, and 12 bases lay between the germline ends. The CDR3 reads CASSARLETDTQYF. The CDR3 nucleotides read TGCGCCAGCAGCGCGCGGTTAGAAACAGATACGCAGTATTTT.

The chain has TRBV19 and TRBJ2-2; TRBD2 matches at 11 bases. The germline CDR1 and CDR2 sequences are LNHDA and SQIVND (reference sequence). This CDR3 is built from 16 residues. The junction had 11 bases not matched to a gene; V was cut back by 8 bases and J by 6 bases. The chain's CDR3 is CASRYSGRAPPGELFF. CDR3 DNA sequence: TGTGCCAGTCGGTATAGCGGGAGGGCCCCCCCCGGGGAGCTGTTTTTT. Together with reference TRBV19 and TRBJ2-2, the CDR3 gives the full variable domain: DGGITQSPKYLFRKEGQNVTLSCEQNLNHDAMYWYRQDPGQGLRLIYYSQIVNDFQKGDIAEGYSVSREKKESFPLTVTSAQKNPTAFYLCASRYSGRAPPGELFFGEGSRLTVL.

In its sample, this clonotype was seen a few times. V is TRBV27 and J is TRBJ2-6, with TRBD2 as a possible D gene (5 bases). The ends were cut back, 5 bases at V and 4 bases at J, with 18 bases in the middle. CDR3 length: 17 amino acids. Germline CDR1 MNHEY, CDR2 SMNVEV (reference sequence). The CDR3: CASSLYYMGGGANVLTF. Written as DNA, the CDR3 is TGTGCCAGCAGTCTCTACTACATGGGCGGGGGGGCCAACGTCCTGACTTTC.

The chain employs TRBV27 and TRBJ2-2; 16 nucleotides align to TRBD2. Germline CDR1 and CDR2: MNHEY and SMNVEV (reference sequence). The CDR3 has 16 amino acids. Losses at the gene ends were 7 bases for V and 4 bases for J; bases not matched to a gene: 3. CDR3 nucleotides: TGTGCCAGCAAGGGACTAGCGGGAGGGTTCACCGGGGAGCTGTTTTTT. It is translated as CASKGLAGGFTGELFF.

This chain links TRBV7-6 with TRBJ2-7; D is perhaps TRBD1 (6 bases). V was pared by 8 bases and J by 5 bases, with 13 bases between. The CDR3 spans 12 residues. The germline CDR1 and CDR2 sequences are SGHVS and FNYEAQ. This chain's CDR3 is CASGRGMDEQYF. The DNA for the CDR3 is TGTGCCAGCGGAAGGGGGATGGACGAGCAGTACTTC.

CDR3 region: CASSLVFGGGTDTQYF. In nucleotides, the CDR3 is TGTGCCAGCAGCTTAGTGTTCGGGGGGGGCACAGATACGCAGTATTTT. The gene calls are TRBV7-6 and TRBJ2-3; 8 positions match TRBD2. This CDR3 spans 16 amino acids. CDR1 is SGHVS and CDR2 is FNYEAQ in the germline V gene. V lost 1 base, J lost 1 base, and 4 bases stayed unmatched. The full variable domain, rest sourced from reference TRBV7-6 and TRBJ2-3, is GAGVSQSPRYKVTKRGQDVALRCDPISGHVSLYWYRQALGQGPEFLTYFNYEAQQDKSGLPNDRFSAERPEGSISTLTIQRTEQRDSAMYRCASSLVFGGGTDTQYFGPGTRLTVL.

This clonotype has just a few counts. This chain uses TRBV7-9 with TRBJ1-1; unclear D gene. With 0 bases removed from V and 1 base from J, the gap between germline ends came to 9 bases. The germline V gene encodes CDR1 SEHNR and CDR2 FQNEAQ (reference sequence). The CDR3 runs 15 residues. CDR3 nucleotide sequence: TGTGCCAGCAGCTTAGCGCCTGGCGCGAACACTGAAGCTTTCTTT. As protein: CASSLAPGANTEAFF.

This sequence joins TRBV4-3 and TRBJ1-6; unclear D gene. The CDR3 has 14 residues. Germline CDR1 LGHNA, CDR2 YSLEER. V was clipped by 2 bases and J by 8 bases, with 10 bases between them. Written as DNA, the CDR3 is TGCGCCAGCAGCCAAAAGGAAGGAGATTCACCCCTCCACTTT. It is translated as CASSQKEGDSPLHF.

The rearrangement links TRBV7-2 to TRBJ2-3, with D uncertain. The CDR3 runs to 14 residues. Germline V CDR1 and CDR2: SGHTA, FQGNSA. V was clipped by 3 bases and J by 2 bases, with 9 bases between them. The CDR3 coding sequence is TGTGCCAGCAGCTTCCAGAAGATCACAGATACGCAGTATTTT. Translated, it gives CASSFQKITDTQYF.

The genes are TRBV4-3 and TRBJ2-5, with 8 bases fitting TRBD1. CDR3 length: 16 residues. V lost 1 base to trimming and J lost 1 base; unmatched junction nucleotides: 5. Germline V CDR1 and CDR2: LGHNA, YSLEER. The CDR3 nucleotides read TGCGCCAGCAGCCAAGGGACAGGGAGCAGCCAAGAGACCCAGTACTTC. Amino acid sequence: CASSQGTGSSQETQYF.

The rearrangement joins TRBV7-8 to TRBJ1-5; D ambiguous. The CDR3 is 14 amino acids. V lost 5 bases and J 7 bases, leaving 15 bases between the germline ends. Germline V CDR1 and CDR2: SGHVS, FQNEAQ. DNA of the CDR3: TGTGCCAGCAGCACCCGGGGAGAGGTCCAGCCCCAGCATTTT. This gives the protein CASSTRGEVQPQHF.

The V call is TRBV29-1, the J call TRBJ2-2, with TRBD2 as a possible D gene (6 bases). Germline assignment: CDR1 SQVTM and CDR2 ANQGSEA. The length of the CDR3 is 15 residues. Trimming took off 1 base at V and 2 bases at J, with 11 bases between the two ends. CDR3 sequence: CSVEAAGFNTGELFF. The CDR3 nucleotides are TGCAGCGTTGAAGCGGCGGGGTTTAACACCGGGGAGCTGTTTTTT.

CDR3 in DNA: TGCGCCAGCAGCTTGGGTATTGGACAGACTAATCAGCCCCAGCATTTT. Translating it yields CASSLGIGQTNQPQHF. This sequence joins TRBV5-1 and TRBJ1-5, with D possibly matching TRBD1 (6 bases). The CDR3 is 16 amino acids. The germline V gene encodes CDR1 SGHRS and CDR2 YFSETQ. V lost 0 bases to trimming and J lost 4 bases, with 14 bases between them.

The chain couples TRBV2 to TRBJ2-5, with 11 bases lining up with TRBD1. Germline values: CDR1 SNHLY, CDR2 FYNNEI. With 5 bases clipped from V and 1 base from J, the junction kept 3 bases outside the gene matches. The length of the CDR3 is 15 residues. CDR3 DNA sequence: TGTGCCAGCAGTCGGACAGGGGGCTTCCAAGAGACCCAGTACTTC. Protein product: CASSRTGGFQETQYF.

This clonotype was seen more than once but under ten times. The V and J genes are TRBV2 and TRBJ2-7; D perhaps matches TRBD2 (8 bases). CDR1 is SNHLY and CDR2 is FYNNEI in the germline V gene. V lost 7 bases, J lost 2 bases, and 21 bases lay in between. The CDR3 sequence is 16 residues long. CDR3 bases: TGTGCCAGCAAGGGGGCCGGGACTAGTAATCCCTACGAGCAGTACTTC. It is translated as CASKGAGTSNPYEQYF. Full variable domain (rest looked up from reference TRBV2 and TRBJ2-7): EPEVTQTPSHQVTQMGQEVILRCVPISNHLYFYWYRQILGQKVEFLVSFYNNEISEKSEIFDDQFSVERPDGSNFTLKIRSTKLEDSAMYFCASKGAGTSNPYEQYFGPGTRLTVT.

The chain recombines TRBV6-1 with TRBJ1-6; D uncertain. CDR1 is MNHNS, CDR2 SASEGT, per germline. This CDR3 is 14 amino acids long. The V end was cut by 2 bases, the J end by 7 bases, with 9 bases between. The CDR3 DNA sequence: TGTGCCAGCAGTGAAAAATTGGGAAATTCACCCCTCCACTTT. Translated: CASSEKLGNSPLHF.

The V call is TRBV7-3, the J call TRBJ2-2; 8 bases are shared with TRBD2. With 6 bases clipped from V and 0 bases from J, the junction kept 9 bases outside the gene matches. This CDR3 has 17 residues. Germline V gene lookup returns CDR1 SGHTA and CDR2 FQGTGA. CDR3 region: CASSPDPGRANTGELFF. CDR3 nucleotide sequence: TGTGCCAGCAGTCCGGACCCCGGGAGGGCGAACACCGGGGAGCTGTTTTTT.

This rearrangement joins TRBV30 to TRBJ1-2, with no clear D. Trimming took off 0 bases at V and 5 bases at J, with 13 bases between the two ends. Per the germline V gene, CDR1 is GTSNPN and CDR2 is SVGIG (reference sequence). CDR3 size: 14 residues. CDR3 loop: CAWSVSRRSYGYTF. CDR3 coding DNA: TGTGCCTGGAGTGTATCCAGGCGGAGTTATGGCTACACCTTC.